This passage covers 13 T cell receptor beta chains from one sample sequenced in a study of blood T cell repertoires in COVID-19. Sequencing used immunoSEQ multiplex PCR; TCRdb keeps in-frame clones, though not all of them. In the table there are about 73,000 clones, approximately 71% of which are singletons. The specimen was peripheral blood. The receptors were gathered from a man between 70 and 80 years old with COVID-19, enrolled during active disease.

This clone was seen ten or more times. CDR3 loop: CASSIGGRSHNEQFF. Written as DNA, the CDR3 is TGTGCCAGTAGTATTGGCGGGAGGAGCCACAATGAGCAGTTCTTC. The rearrangement uses TRBV19 and TRBJ2-1; 8 nucleotides match TRBD2. The CDR3 is made up of 15 amino acids. Trimming at V came to 3 bases and at J to 5 bases, leaving 6 bases not matched to a gene. Germline V gene data show CDR1 as LNHDA and CDR2 as SQIVND (reference sequence).

The CDR3, as DNA: TGTGCCAGCAGTTACGTGAGAAGCAATCAGCCCCAGCATTTT. Encoded protein: CASSYVRSNQPQHF. The gene calls are TRBV6-5 and TRBJ1-5; no definite D call. CDR3 length equals 14 residues. V shed 2 bases and J shed 1 base, with 6 bases lying between them. Looked up from germline, CDR1 is MNHEY and CDR2 is SVGAGI.

V is TRBV3-1 (or the pseudogene TRBV3-2) and J is TRBJ1-3; the D gene is possibly TRBD1 (5 bases). Deletions cut 4 bases from V and 0 bases from J, with 19 bases between. Germline CDR1 is LGHDT and CDR2 is YNNKEL (reference sequence). This CDR3 has 18 residues. This CDR3 is CASSPWGPLELSGNTIYF. The CDR3 DNA reads as TGTGCCAGCAGCCCTTGGGGCCCCCTTGAACTCTCTGGAAACACCATATATTTT.

The genes are TRBV6-6 and TRBJ1-1; D gene uncertain. The V and J ends lost 8 bases and 0 bases respectively, with 13 bases between them. Germline loops: CDR1 MNHNY, CDR2 SVGAGI (reference sequence). CDR3 length: 14 residues. The CDR3 coding sequence is TGTGCCAGCTCCCAACTCCTGGTGAACACTGAAGCTTTCTTT. Protein sequence: CASSQLLVNTEAFF.

This clone was picked up a small number of times. This sequence joins TRBV28 and TRBJ1-2; 9 nucleotides match TRBD1. The length of the CDR3 is 16 residues. The V and J ends lost 2 bases and 3 bases, in that order; junction bases with no gene match: 7. The germline V gene has CDR1 MDHEN and CDR2 SYDVKM. The CDR3 loop reads CASSLPGTGRDYGYTF. The CDR3 coding sequence is TGTGCCAGCAGTTTACCCGGGACAGGGAGGGACTATGGCTACACCTTC.

The table lists this clone with a count of one. The chain employs TRBV6-8 and TRBJ2-1, with TRBD2 identical over 7 bases. The trim removed 2 bases at V and 5 bases at J, leaving 12 bases unmatched. There are 17 residues in the CDR3. The germline V gene encodes CDR1 MNHGY and CDR2 SAAAGT. The CDR3 region is CASSYPGSREKNNEQFF. The CDR3 DNA is TGTGCCAGCAGTTACCCCGGATCGCGGGAGAAAAACAATGAGCAGTTCTTC.

The chain joins TRBV3-1 (or the pseudogene TRBV3-2) to TRBJ1-2, with TRBD1 matching over 10 bases. V gave up 1 base and J gave up 2 bases; unmatched junction bases: 10. The V gene's germline CDR1 is LGHDT and CDR2 YNNKEL (reference sequence). This CDR3 spans 18 amino acids. CDR3 in DNA: TGTGCCAGCAGCCAAGTCACCGGGACAGGGGTTTCCAACTATGGCTACACCTTC. Translated, it gives CASSQVTGTGVSNYGYTF.

V and J are TRBV2 and TRBJ1-6; D remains unclear. Germline assignment: CDR1 SNHLY and CDR2 FYNNEI. Trimming shortened V by 5 bases and J by 7 bases, and 6 bases separated the two germline ends. The CDR3 length is 12 residues. The CDR3 reads CASSFKNSPLHF. CDR3 DNA: TGTGCCAGCAGTTTCAAAAATTCACCCCTCCACTTT. The whole variable domain, remainder taken from reference TRBV2 and TRBJ1-6, is EPEVTQTPSHQVTQMGQEVILRCVPISNHLYFYWYRQILGQKVEFLVSFYNNEISEKSEIFDDQFSVERPDGSNFTLKIRSTKLEDSAMYFCASSFKNSPLHFGNGTRLTVT.

This chain connects TRBV7-9 to TRBJ2-5; D unresolved. The V end was cut by 2 bases, the J end by 5 bases, with 6 bases between. The germline V gene encodes CDR1 SEHNR and CDR2 FQNEAQ (reference sequence). CDR3 length: 12 residues. The CDR3 sequence is CASSLISETQYF. The CDR3 DNA reads as TGTGCCAGCAGCTTAATTAGTGAGACCCAGTACTTC.

V is TRBV4-3 and J is TRBJ2-7, with 7 bases identical to TRBD2. Trimming cost V 4 bases and J 5 bases; bases outside gene matches: 11. The CDR3 has 15 amino acids. The germline V gene encodes CDR1 LGHNA and CDR2 YSLEER. The CDR3 DNA reads as TGCGCCAGCAGCCCGGTGGGCGGGAGAGTTGACGAGCAGTACTTC. Its translation: CASSPVGGRVDEQYF.

This clone was counted between two and nine times. This chain uses TRBV7-9 with TRBJ2-7, with D possibly TRBD1 on 5 matching bases. CDR3 size: 12 residues. CDR1 is SEHNR and CDR2 is FQNEAQ in the germline V gene (reference sequence). The germline V and J ends were trimmed by 6 bases and 3 bases, with 9 bases remaining between them. For the CDR3, the DNA is TGTGCCAGCAGGGGCGACAGCTACGAGCAGTACTTC. It yields the protein CASRGDSYEQYF.

The genes are TRBV9 and TRBJ2-5, with D tentatively TRBD2 (5 bases). V lost 6 bases and J 3 bases, leaving 18 bases between the germline ends. There are 15 residues in the CDR3. Looked up from germline, CDR1 is SGDLS and CDR2 is YYNGEE. CDR3 nucleotide sequence: TGTGCCAGCACCAGCGGACTTACCTTGGAAGAGACCCAGTACTTC. Translating gives CASTSGLTLEETQYF. The full variable domain, with the rest looked up from reference TRBV9 and TRBJ2-5, is DSGVTQTPKHLITATGQRVTLRCSPRSGDLSVYWYQQSLDQGLQFLIQYYNGEERAKGNILERFSAQQFPDLHSELNLSSLELGDSALYFCASTSGLTLEETQYFGPGTRLLVL.

CDR3 region: CASSIDRGRAEAFF. CDR3 nucleotide sequence: TGTGCCAGCAGTATAGACCGGGGTCGGGCTGAAGCTTTCTTT. The chain employs TRBV27 and TRBJ1-1; D gene uncertain. CDR1 is MNHEY, CDR2 SMNVEV, per germline (reference sequence). Trimming cost V 5 bases and J 6 bases, with 16 bases left between them. The CDR3 length is 14 residues.